This TCR beta chain was observed in a study of blood T cells in healthy people across ages. Turning to the study itself: The capture of about one barcoded beta molecule per two T cells was achieved by template switching. Regarding the study as a whole: CMV status of donors was unknown, possibly confounding expanded clonotype changes.

Combining a sample-barcoded 5' primer with a J-beta primer mix, a second PCR ran for roughly 6 to 12 cycles. A single record per CDR3 protein comes from TCRdb applying MiXCR to the 5' RACE reads. The table has about 1.4 million distinct CDR3 sequences, around 59% seen once. Regarding this clonotype: Its antigen is currently unknown.

CDR1 is LNHNV, CDR2 YYDKDF, per germline (reference sequence). The CDR3 spans 15 residues. The V end was cut by 5 bases, the J end by 5 bases, with 18 bases between. This clonotype originated in a man between 18 and 35 years old in good health. The genes are TRBV15 and TRBJ1-2; TRBD1 might be the D (6 bases). The sequencing input was blood. The CDR3 DNA is TGTGCCACCAGCGGAACCTCACAGGGTCGGTATGGCTACACCTTC. Amino acids: CATSGTSQGRYGYTF.